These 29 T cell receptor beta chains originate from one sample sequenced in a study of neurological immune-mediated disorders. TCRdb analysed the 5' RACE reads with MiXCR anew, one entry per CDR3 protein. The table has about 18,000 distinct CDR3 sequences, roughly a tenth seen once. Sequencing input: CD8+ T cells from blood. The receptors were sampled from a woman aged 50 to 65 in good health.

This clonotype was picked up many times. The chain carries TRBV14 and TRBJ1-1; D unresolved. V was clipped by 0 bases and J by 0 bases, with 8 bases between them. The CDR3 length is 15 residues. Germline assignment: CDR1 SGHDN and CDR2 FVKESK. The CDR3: CASSQDQWLNTEAFF. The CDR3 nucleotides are TGTGCCAGCAGCCAAGATCAGTGGCTGAACACTGAAGCTTTCTTT.

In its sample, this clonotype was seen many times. CDR3 region: CASSLYGSGSYEQYF. The CDR3 DNA sequence: TGTGCCAGCAGCTTATACGGGAGTGGATCCTACGAGCAGTACTTC. V and J are TRBV7-2 and TRBJ2-7, with a weak D call TRBD2 (6 bases). Germline V gives CDR1 SGHTA, CDR2 FQGNSA. The V and J ends lost 2 bases and 1 base respectively, with 12 bases between them. CDR3 length equals 15 residues.

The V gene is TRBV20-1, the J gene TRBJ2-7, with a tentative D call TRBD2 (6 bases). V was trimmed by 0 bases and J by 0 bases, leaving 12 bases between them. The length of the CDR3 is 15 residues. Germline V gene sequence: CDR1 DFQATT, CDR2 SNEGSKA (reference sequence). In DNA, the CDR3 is TGCAGTGCTAGAGATCTACGGGGGAGCTCCTACGAGCAGTACTTC. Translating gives CSARDLRGSSYEQYF.

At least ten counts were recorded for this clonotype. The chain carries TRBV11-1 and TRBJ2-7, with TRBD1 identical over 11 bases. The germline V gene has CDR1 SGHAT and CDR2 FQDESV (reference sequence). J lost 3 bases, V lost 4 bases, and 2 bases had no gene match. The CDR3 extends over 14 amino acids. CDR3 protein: CASSWDRGNYEQYF. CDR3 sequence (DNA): TGTGCCAGCAGCTGGGACAGGGGGAACTACGAGCAGTACTTC.

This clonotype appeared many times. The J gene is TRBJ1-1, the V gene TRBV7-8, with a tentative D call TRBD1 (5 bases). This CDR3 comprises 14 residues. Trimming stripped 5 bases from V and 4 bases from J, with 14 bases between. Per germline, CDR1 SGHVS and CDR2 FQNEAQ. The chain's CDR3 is CASSRDGGGTEAFF. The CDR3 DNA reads TGTGCCAGCAGCCGCGACGGTGGGGGCACTGAAGCTTTCTTT.

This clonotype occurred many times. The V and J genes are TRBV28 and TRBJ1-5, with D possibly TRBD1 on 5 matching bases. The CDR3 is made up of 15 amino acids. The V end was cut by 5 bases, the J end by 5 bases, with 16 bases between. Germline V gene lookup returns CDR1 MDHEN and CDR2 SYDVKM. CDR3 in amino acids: CASSRNRDGDQPQHF. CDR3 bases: TGTGCCAGCAGTCGAAACCGGGACGGAGATCAGCCCCAGCATTTT.

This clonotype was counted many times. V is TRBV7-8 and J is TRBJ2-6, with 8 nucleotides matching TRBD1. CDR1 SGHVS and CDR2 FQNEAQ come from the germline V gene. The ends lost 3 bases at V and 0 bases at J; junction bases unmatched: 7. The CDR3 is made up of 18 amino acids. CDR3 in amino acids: CASSFVPGQVSGANVLTF. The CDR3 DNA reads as TGTGCCAGCAGCTTTGTTCCGGGACAGGTCTCTGGGGCCAACGTCCTGACTTTC.

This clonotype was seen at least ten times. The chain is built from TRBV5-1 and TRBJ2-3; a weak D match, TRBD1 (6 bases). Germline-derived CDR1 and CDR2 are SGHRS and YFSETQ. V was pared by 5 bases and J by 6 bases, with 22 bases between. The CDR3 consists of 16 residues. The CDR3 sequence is CASRNRDTVSSDTQYF. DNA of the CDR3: TGCGCCAGCAGAAACCGGGACACCGTTTCATCGGATACGCAGTATTTT.

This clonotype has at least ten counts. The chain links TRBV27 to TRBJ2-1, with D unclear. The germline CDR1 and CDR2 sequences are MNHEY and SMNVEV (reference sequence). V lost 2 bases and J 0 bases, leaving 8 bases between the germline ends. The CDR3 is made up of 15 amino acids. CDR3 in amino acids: CASSLKASSYNEQFF. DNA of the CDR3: TGTGCCAGCAGTTTAAAGGCGAGCTCCTACAATGAGCAGTTCTTC.

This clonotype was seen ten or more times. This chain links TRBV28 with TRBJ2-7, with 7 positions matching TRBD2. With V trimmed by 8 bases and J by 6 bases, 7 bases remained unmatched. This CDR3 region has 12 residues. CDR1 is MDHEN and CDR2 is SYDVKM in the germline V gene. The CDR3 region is CASLGRTSEQYF. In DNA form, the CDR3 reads TGTGCCAGCCTCGGGAGGACGAGCGAGCAGTACTTC.

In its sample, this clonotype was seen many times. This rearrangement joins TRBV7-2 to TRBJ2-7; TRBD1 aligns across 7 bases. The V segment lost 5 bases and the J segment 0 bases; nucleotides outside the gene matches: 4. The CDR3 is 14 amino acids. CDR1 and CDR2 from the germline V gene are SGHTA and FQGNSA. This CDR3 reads CASSRDSTSYEQYF. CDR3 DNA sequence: TGTGCCAGCAGCCGGGACAGTACCTCCTACGAGCAGTACTTC.

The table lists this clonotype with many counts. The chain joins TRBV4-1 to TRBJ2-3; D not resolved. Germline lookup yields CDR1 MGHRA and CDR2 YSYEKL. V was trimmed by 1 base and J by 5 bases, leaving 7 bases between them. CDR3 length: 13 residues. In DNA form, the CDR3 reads TGCGCCAGCAGCCAAGGTTACGGAGATACGCAGTATTTT. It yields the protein CASSQGYGDTQYF.

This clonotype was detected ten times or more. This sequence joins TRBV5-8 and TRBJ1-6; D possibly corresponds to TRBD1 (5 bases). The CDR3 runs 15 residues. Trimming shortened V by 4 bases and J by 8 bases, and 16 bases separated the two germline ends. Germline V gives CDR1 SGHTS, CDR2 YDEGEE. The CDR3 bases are TGTGCCAGCAGCCCTCCATCAGGGTTCCATTCACCCCTCCACTTT. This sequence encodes CASSPPSGFHSPLHF.

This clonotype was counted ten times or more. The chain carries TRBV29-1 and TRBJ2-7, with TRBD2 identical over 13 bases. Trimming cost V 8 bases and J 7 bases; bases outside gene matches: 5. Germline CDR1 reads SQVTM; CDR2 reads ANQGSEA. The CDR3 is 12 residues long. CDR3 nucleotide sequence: TGCAGCACTAGCGGGGGGGCGGGTGAGCAGTACTTC. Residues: CSTSGGAGEQYF.

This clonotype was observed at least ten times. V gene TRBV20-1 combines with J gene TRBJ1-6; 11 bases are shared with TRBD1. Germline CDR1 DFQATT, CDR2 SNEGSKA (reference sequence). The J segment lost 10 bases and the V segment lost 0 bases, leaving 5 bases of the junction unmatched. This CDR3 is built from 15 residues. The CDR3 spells CSARDLGQGVSPLHF. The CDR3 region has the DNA TGCAGTGCTAGAGATTTGGGACAGGGGGTCTCACCCCTCCACTTT.

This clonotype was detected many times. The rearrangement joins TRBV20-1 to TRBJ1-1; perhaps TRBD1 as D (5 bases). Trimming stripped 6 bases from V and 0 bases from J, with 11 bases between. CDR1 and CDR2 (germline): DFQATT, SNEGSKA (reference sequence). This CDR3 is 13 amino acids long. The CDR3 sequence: CSARERVNTEAFF. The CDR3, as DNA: TGCAGTGCCAGGGAGAGAGTGAACACTGAAGCTTTCTTT.

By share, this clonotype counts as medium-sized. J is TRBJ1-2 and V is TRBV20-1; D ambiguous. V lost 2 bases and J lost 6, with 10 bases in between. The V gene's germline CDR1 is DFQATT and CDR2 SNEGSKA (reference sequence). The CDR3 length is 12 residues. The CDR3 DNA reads TGCAGTGCTAGACATGAGTCGAATGGCTACACCTTC. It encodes CSARHESNGYTF.

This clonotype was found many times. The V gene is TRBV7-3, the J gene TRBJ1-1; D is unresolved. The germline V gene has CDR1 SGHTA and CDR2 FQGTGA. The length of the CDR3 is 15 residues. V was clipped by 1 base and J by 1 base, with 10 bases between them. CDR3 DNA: TGTGCCAGCAGCTTAAGCGGGGTCCCGAACACTGAAGCTTTCTTT. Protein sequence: CASSLSGVPNTEAFF.

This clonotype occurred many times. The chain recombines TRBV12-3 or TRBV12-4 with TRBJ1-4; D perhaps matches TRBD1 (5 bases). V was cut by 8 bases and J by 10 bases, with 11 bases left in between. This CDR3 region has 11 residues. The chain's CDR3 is CASLAGGKLFF. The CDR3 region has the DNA TGTGCCAGCCTGGCGGGGGGAAAACTGTTTTTT.

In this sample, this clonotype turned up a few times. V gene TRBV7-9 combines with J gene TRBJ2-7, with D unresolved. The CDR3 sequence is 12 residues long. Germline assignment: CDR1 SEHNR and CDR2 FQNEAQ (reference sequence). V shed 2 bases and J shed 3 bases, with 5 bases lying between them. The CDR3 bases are TGTGCCAGCAGCTTAAAGGACTACGAGCAGTACTTC. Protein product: CASSLKDYEQYF.

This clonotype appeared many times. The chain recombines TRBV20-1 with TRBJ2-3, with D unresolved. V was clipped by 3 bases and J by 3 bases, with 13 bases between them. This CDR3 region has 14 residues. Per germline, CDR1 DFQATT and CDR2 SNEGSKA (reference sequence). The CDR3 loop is CSASPLFQTDTQYF. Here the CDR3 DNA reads TGCAGTGCTAGTCCGCTATTCCAGACAGATACGCAGTATTTT.

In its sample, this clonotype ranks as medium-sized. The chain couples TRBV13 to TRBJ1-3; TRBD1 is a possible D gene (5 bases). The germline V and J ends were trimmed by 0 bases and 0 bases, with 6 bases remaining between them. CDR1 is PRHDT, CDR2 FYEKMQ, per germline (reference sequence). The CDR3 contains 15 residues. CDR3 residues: CASSLGDTSGNTIYF. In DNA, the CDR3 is TGTGCCAGCAGCTTAGGGGACACCTCTGGAAACACCATATATTTT.

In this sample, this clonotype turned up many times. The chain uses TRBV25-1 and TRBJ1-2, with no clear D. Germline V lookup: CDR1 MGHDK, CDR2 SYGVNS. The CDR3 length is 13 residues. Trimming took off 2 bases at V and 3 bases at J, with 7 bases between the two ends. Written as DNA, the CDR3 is TGTGCCAGCAGTGAACTCCACTACTATGGCTACACCTTC. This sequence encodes CASSELHYYGYTF.

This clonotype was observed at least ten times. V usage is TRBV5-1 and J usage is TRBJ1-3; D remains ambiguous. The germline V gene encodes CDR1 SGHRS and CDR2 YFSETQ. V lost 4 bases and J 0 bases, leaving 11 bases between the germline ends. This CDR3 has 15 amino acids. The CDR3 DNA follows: TGCGCCAGCAGCGACGGGTCCAGCTCTGGAAACACCATATATTTT. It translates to CASSDGSSSGNTIYF.

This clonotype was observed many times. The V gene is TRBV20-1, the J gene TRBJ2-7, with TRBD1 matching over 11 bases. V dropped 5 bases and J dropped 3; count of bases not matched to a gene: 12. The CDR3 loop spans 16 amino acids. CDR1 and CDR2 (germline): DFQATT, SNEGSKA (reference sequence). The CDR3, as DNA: TGCAGTGCTCCGTTTCCCGGGACAGGGGGGGTCTACGAGCAGTACTTC. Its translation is CSAPFPGTGGVYEQYF.

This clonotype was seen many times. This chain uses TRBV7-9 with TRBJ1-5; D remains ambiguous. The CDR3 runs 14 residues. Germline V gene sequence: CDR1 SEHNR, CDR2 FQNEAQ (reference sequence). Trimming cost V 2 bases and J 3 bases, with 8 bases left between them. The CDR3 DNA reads TGTGCCAGCAGCTTATGGACGGACAATCAGCCCCAGCATTTT. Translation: CASSLWTDNQPQHF.

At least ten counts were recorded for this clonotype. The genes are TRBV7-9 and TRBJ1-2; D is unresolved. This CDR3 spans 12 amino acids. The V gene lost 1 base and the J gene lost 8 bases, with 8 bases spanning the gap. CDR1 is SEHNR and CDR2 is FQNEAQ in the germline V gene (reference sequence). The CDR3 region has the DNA TGTGCCAGCAGCTTAGGTCCGACCGGCTACACCTTC. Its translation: CASSLGPTGYTF.

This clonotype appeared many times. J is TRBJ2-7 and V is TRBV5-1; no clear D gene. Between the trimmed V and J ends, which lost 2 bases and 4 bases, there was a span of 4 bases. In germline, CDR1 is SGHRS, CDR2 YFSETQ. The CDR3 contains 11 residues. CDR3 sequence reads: CASSFGYEQYF. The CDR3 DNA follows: TGCGCCAGCAGCTTTGGATACGAGCAGTACTTC.

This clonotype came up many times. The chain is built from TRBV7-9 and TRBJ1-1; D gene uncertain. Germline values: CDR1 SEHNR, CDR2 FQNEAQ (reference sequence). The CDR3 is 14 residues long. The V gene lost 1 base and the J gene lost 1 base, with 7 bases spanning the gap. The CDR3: CASSLVGENTEAFF. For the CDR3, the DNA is TGTGCCAGCAGCTTAGTAGGAGAGAACACTGAAGCTTTCTTT.